The 17 T cell receptor beta chains below come from one sample, sequenced in a study of blood T cell repertoires in COVID-19. Sequencing was performed with immunoSEQ multiplex PCR; in TCRdb, only in-frame clones are kept and a portion is missing. The table records more than 300,000 clones, more than 75% of them present only once. Sequencing was performed on peripheral blood. These receptor sequences come from a woman younger than 30 who had recovered from COVID-19.

The chain employs TRBV10-1 and TRBJ2-7; D call uncertain. CDR3 length: 14 amino acids. Between the trimmed V and J ends, which lost 4 bases and 5 bases, there was a span of 15 bases. The germline gives CDR1 WNHNN, CDR2 SYGVQD (reference sequence). The CDR3 nucleotides read TGCGCCAGCAGTGGGTCCCTATATCTGCACGAGCAGTACGTC. Residues: CASSGSLYLHEQYV.

This chain joins TRBV2 and TRBJ2-7; 9 positions agree with TRBD1. Germline values: CDR1 SNHLY, CDR2 FYNNEI. This CDR3 spans 12 amino acids. As DNA, the CDR3 is TGTGCCAGCAGTGAATCTCGGGGACAGGGTGCCGTC. Residues: CASSESRGQGAV.

The V gene is TRBV7-9, the J gene TRBJ1-2, with D unresolved. CDR3 size: 13 residues. V was trimmed by 3 bases and J by 2 bases, leaving 7 bases between them. Per the germline V gene, CDR1 is SEHNR and CDR2 is FQNEAQ (reference sequence). In DNA form, the CDR3 reads TGTGCCAGCAGCTTTCCGGTGAACTATGGCTACACCTTC. This encodes CASSFPVNYGYTF.

The chain is built from TRBV10-2 and TRBJ2-7, with D perhaps matching TRBD1 (6 bases). The germline V and J ends were trimmed by 10 bases and 5 bases, with 15 bases remaining between them. Looked up from germline, CDR1 is WSHSY and CDR2 is SAAADI. The CDR3 has 12 amino acids. CDR3 sequence: CATGHRAHEQYV. The CDR3 coding sequence is TGCGCCACCGGGCACAGGGCTCACGAGCAGTACGTC.

The genes are TRBV7-2 and TRBJ2-3, with 10 positions matching TRBD2. The germline gives CDR1 SGHTA, CDR2 FQGNSA. V dropped 3 bases and J dropped 1; count of bases not matched to a gene: 10. The CDR3 is 18 residues long. CDR3 in DNA: TGTGCCAGCAGCTTCGGTGCTAGCGGGAGTGCACGCACAGATACGCAGTATTTT. It codes for CASSFGASGSARTDTQYF.

This clone has just a few counts. CDR3 loop: CASSLDPVTYNEQFF. CDR3 sequence (DNA): TGTGCCAGCAGCTTAGACCCAGTCACCTACAATGAGCAGTTCTTC. The chain carries TRBV11-3 and TRBJ2-1; no reliable D call. Germline values: CDR1 SGHNT, CDR2 YENEEA. V lost 0 bases to trimming and J lost 2 bases, with 8 bases between them. There are 15 residues in the CDR3.

This clone was seen a few times. CDR3 residues: CAISESVPGDNQPQHF. Written as DNA, the CDR3 is TGTGCCATCAGTGAGTCGGTCCCAGGGGACAATCAGCCCCAGCATTTT. The rearrangement links TRBV10-3 to TRBJ1-5, with D possibly matching TRBD1 (6 bases). CDR3 length: 16 amino acids. Trimming took off 0 bases at V and 3 bases at J, with 12 bases between the two ends. From germline, CDR1 is ENHRY and CDR2 SYGVKD.

The count of this clone is one. The genes are TRBV28 and TRBJ2-5; 7 positions agree with TRBD2. The CDR3 totals 13 residues. V dropped 5 bases and J dropped 5; count of bases not matched to a gene: 5. Germline CDR1 reads MDHEN; CDR2 reads SYDVKM. The CDR3 bases are TGTGCCAGCAGTCGCGGGAGAGGGGAGACCCAGTACTTC. Its protein is CASSRGRGETQYF.

This clone was seen once. The chain recombines TRBV5-1 with TRBJ2-3; D possibly corresponds to TRBD2 (6 bases). Trimming removed 4 bases at V and 2 bases at J, with 11 bases between. Germline V gene lookup returns CDR1 SGHRS and CDR2 YFSETQ. CDR3 length equals 14 residues. The CDR3 sequence is CASSPGDSTDTQYF. CDR3 coding DNA: TGCGCCAGCAGCCCGGGGGACTCCACAGATACGCAGTATTTT.

The chain uses TRBV29-1 and TRBJ2-3; 12 bases align to TRBD2. The V segment lost 3 bases and the J segment 4 bases; nucleotides outside the gene matches: 14. Germline V lookup: CDR1 SQVTM, CDR2 ANQGSEA. The CDR3 contains 18 residues. The CDR3 here is CSVDGLAGIRTSADTQYF. CDR3 DNA: TGCAGCGTTGATGGACTAGCGGGAATTCGGACTAGCGCAGATACGCAGTATTTT.

V usage is TRBV3-1 (or the pseudogene TRBV3-2) and J usage is TRBJ1-3; possible D gene TRBD1, 5 bases. Between the trimmed V and J ends, which lost 4 bases and 0 bases, there was a span of 13 bases. This CDR3 is 16 amino acids long. CDR1 LGHDT and CDR2 YNNKEL come from the germline V gene (reference sequence). The CDR3, as DNA: TGTGCCAGCAGCCCCGGGGGGGGGTTCTCTGGAAACACCATATATTTT. It codes for CASSPGGGFSGNTIYF.

The chain uses TRBV4-3 and TRBJ2-3, with D maybe TRBD2 (6 bases). The CDR3 has 17 residues. The ends were cut back, 3 bases at V and 4 bases at J, with 20 bases in the middle. Germline values: CDR1 LGHNA, CDR2 YSLEER. CDR3 nucleotide sequence: TGCGCCAGCAGCCAGGGGGGTAGAGGGGAGTCGGCAGATACGCAGTATTTT. This encodes CASSQGGRGESADTQYF.

The chain joins TRBV4-3 to TRBJ1-1, with TRBD1 as a possible D gene (5 bases). This CDR3 has 15 amino acids. Germline CDR1 reads LGHNA; CDR2 reads YSLEER. V was cut by 0 bases and J by 1 base, with 9 bases left in between. CDR3 region: CASSQDFDRNTEAFF. CDR3 nucleotide sequence: TGCGCCAGCAGCCAAGATTTTGACAGGAACACTGAAGCTTTCTTT.

This sequence joins TRBV19 and TRBJ1-1; no definite D call. V was clipped by 9 bases and J by 6 bases, with 14 bases between them. This CDR3 is built from 12 residues. Germline CDR1 reads LNHDA; CDR2 reads SQIVND (reference sequence). The CDR3 loop is CASHLTESEAFF. The CDR3 region has the DNA TGTGCCAGCCATTTAACAGAATCTGAAGCTTTCTTT.

CDR3 loop: CASSLNTPGAGNTIYF. CDR3 in DNA: TGCGCCAGCAGCTTGAATACCCCAGGGGCCGGAAACACCATATATTTT. This chain links TRBV5-1 with TRBJ1-3; tentative D call: TRBD1 (6 bases). The germline CDR1 and CDR2 sequences are SGHRS and YFSETQ. Trimming left V 1 base short and J 4 bases short, with 15 bases between. This CDR3 spans 16 amino acids.

This clone was picked up one time. The chain is built from TRBV5-8 and TRBJ2-1; D may be TRBD2 (5 bases). Trimming removed 1 base at V and 4 bases at J, with 6 bases between. Germline CDR1 is SGHTS and CDR2 is YDEGEE. This CDR3 region has 13 residues. In nucleotides, the CDR3 is TGTGCCAGCAGCTTGTCGGGGTACAATGAGCAGTTCTTC. Protein product: CASSLSGYNEQFF.

The V gene is TRBV20-1, the J gene TRBJ2-1; 8 bases fit TRBD2. Germline V CDR1 and CDR2: DFQATT, SNEGSKA (reference sequence). The trim removed 3 bases at V and 7 bases at J, leaving 5 bases unmatched. The CDR3 is made up of 13 amino acids. CDR3 DNA sequence: TGCAGTGCTAGTCGCGGGGGGATGAATGAGCAGTTCTTC. Translation: CSASRGGMNEQFF.